A selection of T cell receptor beta chains follows, all from one sample in a study of radiation and T cells in renal cell carcinoma. TCRdb keeps only in-frame clones here, not all; method: immunoSEQ multiplex PCR. The sample yields about 130,000 clones, over 75% seen once. Source: blood, taken from a patient whose treatment included radiotherapy and nephrectomy. These receptor sequences come from a woman aged 60-75 years with renal cell carcinoma. CDR3s include the opening cysteine and the closing phenylalanine or tryptophan. A D gene is named only where the DNA matches it firmly. For some rows the clone size is stated as once, few or many, or as a class when expanded; others skip it.

clone_size d_call j_call v_call cdr3_aa cdr3_nt
. . TRBJ1-3 TRBV7-3 CASSSDRNTIYF TGTGCCAGCAGCTCCGACAGAAACACCATATATTTT
. . TRBJ1-1 TRBV7-2 CASSLGQGLVNTEAFF TGTGCCAGCAGCTTAGGGCAGGGGTTAGTGAACACTGAAGCTTTCTTT
. . TRBJ2-5 TRBV5-6 CASSPYALGLGETQYF TGTGCCAGCAGCCCGTACGCCTTGGGACTTGGGGAGACCCAGTACTTC
. TRBD1 TRBJ2-5 TRBV10-3 CAISAGQGVGETQYF TGTGCCATCAGTGCAGGACAGGGGGTAGGAGAGACCCAGTACTTC
. TRBD1 TRBJ2-1 TRBV2 CASTGLPGTANYNEQFF TGTGCCAGCACTGGGCTTCCCGGGACAGCTAACTACAATGAGCAGTTCTTC
. TRBD1 TRBJ2-7 TRBV19 CASSMGQGTNYEQYF TGTGCCAGTAGTATGGGACAGGGTACGAACTACGAGCAGTACTTC
. . TRBJ2-5 TRBV10-2 CASRPAGHASEQYF TGCGCCAGCAGGCCAGCGGGCCACGCTTCTGAGCAGTACTTC
. . TRBJ2-2 TRBV19 CASSIWPNTGELFF TGTGCCAGTAGTATTTGGCCGAACACCGGGGAGCTGTTTTTT
many . TRBJ1-2 TRBV10-3 CAMTDGTDSNYGYTF TGTGCCATGACTGATGGGACCGACTCTAACTATGGCTACACCTTC
. . TRBJ1-3 TRBV5-3 CARGVGPGNTIYF TGTGCCAGAGGGGTTGGTCCTGGAAACACCATATATTTT
. TRBD1 TRBJ1-2 TRBV9 CASSVGDRQYYGYTF TGTGCCAGCAGCGTAGGGGACAGGCAATACTATGGCTACACCTTC
. TRBD1 TRBJ2-7 TRBV19 CASNTQGSYEQYF TGTGCCAGTAACACACAGGGGAGCTACGAGCAGTACTTC
. . TRBJ1-1 TRBV5-1 CASSLGLSDTEAFF TGCGCCAGCAGCTTGGGACTGTCGGACACTGAAGCTTTCTTT
. . TRBJ2-1 TRBV27 CASSYLGEQFF TGTGCCAGCAGTTACCTCGGAGAGCAGTTCTTC
. . TRBJ1-6 TRBV4-2 CASSQAGYSNSPLHF TGTGCCAGCAGCCAAGCAGGGTATAGTAATTCACCCCTCCACTTT
. TRBD1 TRBJ1-3 TRBV28 CASSLGQGVGNTIYF TGTGCCAGCAGTTTGGGACAGGGGGTGGGAAACACCATATATTTT
. . TRBJ1-1 TRBV30 CAWSVRGTVTEAFF TGTGCCTGGAGTGTACGGGGAACTGTCACTGAAGCTTTCTTT
. . TRBJ2-7 TRBV5-5 CASGVWQGGEEQYF TGTGCCAGCGGGGTGTGGCAGGGCGGAGAAGAGCAGTACTTC
. TRBD2 TRBJ2-7 TRBV2 CASSWGGSTYEQYF TGTGCCAGCTCTTGGGGGGGTTCGACCTACGAGCAGTACTTC
. TRBD1 TRBJ2-1 TRBV11-2 CASSFLTGTASYEQFF TGTGCCAGCAGCTTCCTAACCGGGACAGCGTCGTATGAGCAGTTCTTC
. TRBD1 TRBJ1-5 TRBV27 CASSPSGTVQPQHF TGTGCCAGCAGTCCGAGCGGGACAGTCCAGCCCCAGCATTTT
once . TRBJ2-7 TRBV7-2 CASSLGTHEQYF TGTGCCAGCAGCCTAGGTACTCACGAGCAGTACTTC
. TRBD2 TRBJ2-7 TRBV4-1 CASSQTSGSSDEQYF TGTGCCAGCAGCCAAACTAGCGGGAGTTCTGACGAGCAGTACTTC
. . TRBJ1-6 TRBV18 CASSIKTDSPLHF TGTGCCAGCTCGATAAAGACAGATTCACCCCTCCACTTT
. TRBD2 TRBJ2-5 TRBV30 CAWSVGTSSETQYF TGTGCCTGGAGTGTAGGGACTAGCTCGGAGACCCAGTACTTC
. TRBD2 TRBJ2-5 TRBV7-3 CASSSPGRGVQETQYF TGTGCCAGCAGCTCCCCAGGGCGGGGGGTCCAAGAGACCCAGTACTTC
. TRBD1 TRBJ1-4 TRBV5-1 CASSPRPPGQGEKLFF TGCGCCAGCAGCCCTAGACCCCCGGGACAGGGGGAAAAACTGTTTTTT
. TRBD1 TRBJ1-1 TRBV6-5 CASSTRTGSEAFF TGTGCCAGCAGCACCCGGACAGGGTCTGAAGCTTTCTTT
many TRBD1 TRBJ2-7 TRBV2 CASGDRWDEQYF TGTGCCAGCGGGGACAGGTGGGACGAGCAGTACTTC
few . TRBJ1-5 TRBV4-1 CASSQDPGQNQPQHF TGCGCCAGCAGCCAAGATCCGGGGCAGAATCAGCCCCAGCATTTT
. TRBD1 TRBJ1-5 TRBV28 CASSFARGSNQPQHF TGTGCCAGCAGTTTTGCCAGGGGGAGCAATCAGCCCCAGCATTTT
. . TRBJ2-7 TRBV27 CASKDSPSYEQYF TGTGCCAGCAAAGACAGCCCCTCCTACGAGCAGTACTTC
few . TRBJ2-7 TRBV10-1 CASSLHYEQYF TGCGCCAGCAGTCTTCACTACGAGCAGTACTTC
. . TRBJ2-2 TRBV5-4 CASSLTGRTGELFF TGTGCCAGCAGCCTTACAGGGCGCACCGGGGAGCTGTTTTTT
. . TRBJ2-1 TRBV15 CATSRANYNEQFF TGTGCCACCAGCAGAGCAAACTACAATGAGCAGTTCTTC
. . TRBJ1-3 TRBV19 CASSVGRVVNSGNTIYF TGTGCCAGTAGTGTCGGGCGCGTCGTCAACTCTGGAAACACCATATATTTT
. . TRBJ1-1 TRBV27 CASSREARNTEAFF TGTGCCAGCAGTCGGGAGGCTAGGAACACTGAAGCTTTCTTT
. . TRBJ1-4 TRBV7-2 CASSLNRGPNEKLFF TGTGCCAGCAGCCTGAATCGGGGTCCTAATGAAAAACTGTTTTTT